These 15 T cell receptor beta chains were sequenced from one sample in a study of shared clonotypes between healthy human individuals. Naive CD8 isolation took CD45RO-negative cells positively selected for CCR7 and excluded terminally differentiated effector memory CD45RA+ cells. Measured with immunoSEQ multiplex PCR; TCRdb has only the in-frame clones, and not every one. Of about 680,000 clones in the sample, around 92% are singletons; the top ten hold 24%. The sequencing input was naive CD8+ T cells sorted from blood. Receptor source: a man aged 25 to 40 in good health.

The CDR3 DNA is TGTGCCAGCAGTTTCGCCAGAAGCACAGATACGCAGTATTTT. This codes for CASSFARSTDTQYF. The genes are TRBV27 and TRBJ2-3; D is unresolved. Between the trimmed V and J ends, which lost 3 bases and 0 bases, there was a span of 7 bases. Germline V gene lookup returns CDR1 MNHEY and CDR2 SMNVEV (reference sequence). CDR3 size: 14 residues.

This clone occurred once. This sequence joins TRBV2 and TRBJ2-4; TRBD2 is a possible D gene (6 bases). Germline-derived CDR1 and CDR2 are SNHLY and FYNNEI. Trimming left V 4 bases short and J 3 bases short, with 13 bases between. This CDR3 comprises 15 residues. The CDR3 region is CASSGGELGKNIQYF. The CDR3 DNA follows: TGTGCCAGCAGTGGGGGGGAACTTGGCAAAAACATTCAGTACTTC.

This chain uses TRBV2 with TRBJ2-7; D possibly uses TRBD1 or TRBD2 (5 bases each). Trimming left V 1 base short and J 6 bases short, with 10 bases between. Looked up from germline, CDR1 is SNHLY and CDR2 is FYNNEI. The CDR3 totals 13 residues. The DNA of the CDR3 is TGTGCCAGCAGTGAAGGGTGGGGGTCCGAGCAGTACTTC. Protein sequence: CASSEGWGSEQYF.

The rearrangement uses TRBV7-8 and TRBJ2-2; TRBD2 matches at 9 bases. CDR1 is SGHVS, CDR2 FQNEAQ, per germline. Trimming removed 9 bases from V and 4 bases from J; junction bases left unmatched: 6. The CDR3 is 14 residues long. CDR3 in amino acids: CASSSGSITGELFF. DNA of the CDR3: TGTGCCAGTAGTAGCGGGAGCATCACCGGGGAGCTGTTTTTT.

DNA for the CDR3: TGTGCCAGCAGTGACGTGGGCAGCACCGGGGAGCTGTTTTTT. Its translation is CASSDVGSTGELFF. The V call is TRBV6-4, the J call TRBJ2-2; D remains unclear. This CDR3 is 14 amino acids long. V lost 2 bases to trimming and J lost 4 bases, with 8 bases between them. Per the germline V gene, CDR1 is MRHNA and CDR2 is SNTAGT.

V usage is TRBV28 and J usage is TRBJ1-5, with D unresolved. The CDR3 loop spans 16 amino acids. V dropped 2 bases and J dropped 3 bases, with 14 bases sitting between them. Per germline, CDR1 MDHEN and CDR2 SYDVKM. The CDR3 here is CASSLVSRKANQPQHF. The CDR3 DNA is TGTGCCAGCAGTTTAGTTTCTCGGAAAGCCAATCAGCCCCAGCATTTT.

The CDR3 protein is CASSLPRGAGGGMNWELFF. DNA for the CDR3: TGTGCCAGCAGTCTCCCCCGAGGGGCGGGAGGAGGAATGAATTGGGAGCTGTTTTTT. The rearrangement links TRBV7-2 to TRBJ2-2, with 8 positions matching TRBD2. From germline, CDR1 is SGHTA and CDR2 FQGNSA. The CDR3 loop spans 19 amino acids. V lost 6 bases, J lost 9 bases, and 24 bases stayed unmatched. Full variable domain (remainder filled in from reference TRBV7-2 and TRBJ2-2): GAGVSQSPSNKVTEKGKDVELRCDPISGHTALYWYRQSLGQGLEFLIYFQGNSAPDKSGLPSDRFSAERTGGSVSTLTIQRTQQEDSAVYLCASSLPRGAGGGMNWELFFGEGSRLTVL.

This rearrangement joins TRBV14 to TRBJ2-7; D might be TRBD1 or TRBD2, each matching 5 bases. The germline gives CDR1 SGHDN, CDR2 FVKESK. Trimming removed 4 bases from V and 2 bases from J, with 15 bases in between. This CDR3 is 15 amino acids long. CDR3 sequence reads: CASSLQTGATYEQYF. The DNA of the CDR3 is TGTGCCAGCAGCCTCCAGACCGGGGCCACCTACGAGCAGTACTTC.

The chain links TRBV28 to TRBJ2-2; D gene uncertain. The CDR3 sequence is 12 residues long. Per germline, CDR1 MDHEN and CDR2 SYDVKM. Trimming cost V 6 bases and J 9 bases, with 11 bases left between them. CDR3 sequence (DNA): TGTGCCAGCAGGAAGGGTTGGAGGGAGCTGTTTTTT. Translation gives CASRKGWRELFF.

This clone was recorded only once. CDR3 in DNA: TGTGCCAGCAGCTTAGCTCGTACAGGGGAAGAGACCCAGTACTTC. Protein product: CASSLARTGEETQYF. This rearrangement joins TRBV7-9 to TRBJ2-5; 7 positions match TRBD1. The CDR3 consists of 15 residues. The V gene's germline CDR1 is SEHNR and CDR2 FQNEAQ (reference sequence). J gave up 3 bases and V 0 bases, and 4 bases lay outside the gene matches. The full variable domain, its missing parts supplied by reference TRBV7-9 and TRBJ2-5, is DTGVSQNPRHKITKRGQNVTFRCDPISEHNRLYWYRQTLGQGPEFLTYFQNEAQLEKSRLLSDRFSAERPKGSFSTLEIQRTEQGDSAMYLCASSLARTGEETQYFGPGTRLLVL.

The rearrangement joins TRBV28 to TRBJ2-7; perhaps TRBD1 as D (6 bases). Trimming cost V 5 bases and J 6 bases, with 11 bases left between them. The CDR3 loop spans 12 amino acids. Germline lookup yields CDR1 MDHEN and CDR2 SYDVKM. The CDR3 region has the DNA TGTGCCAGCAGTCCGGGACAAGGCGAGCAGTACTTC. Its protein product is CASSPGQGEQYF.

CDR3: CASSPSQGLNYNEQFF. The CDR3 nucleotides are TGTGCCAGCTCACCGAGTCAAGGACTGAACTACAATGAGCAGTTCTTC. The genes are TRBV18 and TRBJ2-1; tentative D call: TRBD2 (5 bases). CDR3 size: 16 residues. Between the trimmed V and J ends, which lost 3 bases and 3 bases, there was a span of 15 bases. Germline V lookup: CDR1 KGHSH, CDR2 LQKENI.

This chain uses TRBV11-3 with TRBJ2-1; D gene uncertain. The CDR3 has 13 amino acids. V was pared by 2 bases and J by 6 bases, with 8 bases between. Germline CDR1 and CDR2: SGHNT and YENEEA. CDR3 protein: CASSLISGNEQFF. The DNA of the CDR3 is TGTGCCAGCAGCTTAATATCGGGCAATGAGCAGTTCTTC.

V is TRBV27 and J is TRBJ1-2; D not resolved. This CDR3 has 13 residues. Trimming stripped 2 bases from V and 8 bases from J, with 12 bases between. Germline V lookup: CDR1 MNHEY, CDR2 SMNVEV (reference sequence). The CDR3 spells CASSLTAWRGYTF. The DNA for the CDR3 is TGTGCCAGCAGTTTAACGGCCTGGCGGGGCTACACCTTC.

This rearrangement joins TRBV7-8 to TRBJ1-2; a possible D gene is TRBD1 (6 bases). V lost 5 bases, J lost 2 bases, and 15 bases lay in between. Germline CDR1 is SGHVS and CDR2 is FQNEAQ. The CDR3 runs 15 residues. CDR3 sequence reads: CASSTHRVPNYGYTF. CDR3 coding DNA: TGTGCCAGCAGCACCCACAGGGTCCCGAACTATGGCTACACCTTC.